This T cell receptor beta chain is drawn from a study of blood T cell repertoires in COVID-19. Turning to the study itself: Researchers got acute and convalescent COVID-19 samples from the United States, Italy and Spain. T cells, B-cell-depleted T cells, or PBMCs supplied cDNA or gDNA.

The J segment lost 7 bases and the V segment lost 2 bases, leaving 8 bases of the junction unmatched. Germline values: CDR1 SNHLY, CDR2 FYNNEI. The CDR3 is made up of 15 amino acids. TCRdb keeps only in-frame clones here, not all; method: immunoSEQ multiplex PCR. The sample lists around 130,000 clones, about 87% occurring once. Specimen: peripheral blood. This sequence joins TRBV2 and TRBJ1-1; 9 bases align to TRBD1. The receptor's source is a human donor with COVID-19, enrolled during active disease. The donor label of this sample is uncertain. CDR3 nucleotides: TGTGCCAGCAGTGAAAGGGGGACAGGGATAAATGAAGCTTTCTTT. Its translation: CASSERGTGINEAFF.